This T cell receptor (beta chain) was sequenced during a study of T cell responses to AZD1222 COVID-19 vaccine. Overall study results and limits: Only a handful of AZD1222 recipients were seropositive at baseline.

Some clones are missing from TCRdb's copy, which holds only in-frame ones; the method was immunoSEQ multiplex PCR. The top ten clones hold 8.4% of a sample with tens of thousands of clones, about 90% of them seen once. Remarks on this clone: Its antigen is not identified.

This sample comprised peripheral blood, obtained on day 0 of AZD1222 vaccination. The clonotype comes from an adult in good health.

The CDR3 DNA reads TGTGCCAGCAGCTTCAGGGAAACCTACGAGCAGTACTTC. As protein: CASSFRETYEQYF. J is TRBJ2-7 and V is TRBV7-9, with a weak D call TRBD1 (5 bases). The CDR3 is 13 amino acids. Germline CDR1 reads SEHNR; CDR2 reads FQNEAQ (reference sequence). Trimming took 3 bases from V and 2 from J, leaving 8 bases between them.